Below, one T cell receptor beta chain is given with its context. The germline CDR1 and CDR2 sequences are MNHEY and SVGAGI. The ends were cut back, 1 base at V and 7 bases at J, with 17 bases in the middle. This CDR3 spans 15 amino acids. The data were taken from a study of blood T cell repertoires in COVID-19. Looking at the study overall: Italy, Spain and the United States were the sources of the convalescent and acute COVID-19 samples.

Only in-frame clones appear in the TCRdb table, and some are missing; sequencing was by immunoSEQ multiplex PCR. The table has around 230,000 clones, 75% to 90% seen once. What was sequenced was peripheral blood. The receptor was isolated from a woman aged 70-85 years with active or convalescent COVID-19. J is TRBJ2-7 and V is TRBV6-5, with D perhaps matching TRBD1 (6 bases). The CDR3 coding sequence is TGTGCCAGCAGTTACTATAAGGGGGACGCGTGGGAGCAGTACTTC. It translates to CASSYYKGDAWEQYF.